The clone carrying this TCR beta chain showed up just a few times. The CDR3 length is 16 residues. V trimming: 0 bases; J trimming: 5 bases; junction bases outside the gene matches: 6. Germline loops: CDR1 SGHKS, CDR2 YYEKEE (reference sequence). The entry originates in a study of identical twins. TCRdb processed the 5' RACE reads anew with MiXCR; each CDR3 protein has one entry. This table has around 530,000 distinct CDR3 sequences, around 15% appearing once. These same data were also listed under a study on yellow fever vaccine responses in identical twins.

The sample consisted of CD4+ T cells sorted from blood. The origin of this receptor is a woman younger than 35 in good health. This chain uses TRBV5-5 with TRBJ2-1; TRBD2 agrees at 9 bases. This CDR3 reads CASSLVETSGHNEQFF. Written as DNA, the CDR3 is TGTGCCAGCAGCTTGGTTGAGACTAGCGGTCACAATGAGCAGTTCTTC.